This T cell receptor beta chain originates from a study of control samples from healthy donors and cancer patients. Trimming stripped 5 bases from V and 5 bases from J, with 18 bases between. The V gene's germline CDR1 is SGHVS and CDR2 FNYEAQ. This CDR3 is built from 15 residues. Using immunoSEQ multiplex PCR, the repertoire was profiled, and TCRdb retains in-frame clones only, with some absent. The table lists 35,000 to 45,000 clones, approximately 90% of them singletons. What was sequenced was PBMCs. The receptor comes from a woman in her forties with head and neck cancer. J is TRBJ2-5 and V is TRBV7-6, with D maybe TRBD2 (5 bases). In nucleotides, the CDR3 is TGTGCCAGCAGCCGCAACCCGGGATCGGATGAGACCCAGTACTTC. It translates to CASSRNPGSDETQYF.